Listed below are T cell receptor beta chains from one sample, sequenced in a study of T-cell reconstitution after alpha-beta-depleted transplantation in children. TCRdb itself ran the PCR reads through MiXCR, one entry per CDR3 protein. The sample records 250,000 to 400,000 distinct CDR3 sequences, around 25% being singletons. The sample in question was PBMCs, mostly from graft donor cells, obtained 180 days after TCRalphabeta/CD19-depleted stem cell transplant. These receptors were obtained from a male patient younger than 18 who had a stem cell transplant for acute lymphoblastic leukemia, so the T cells may come from the graft donor. CDR3s include the opening cysteine and the closing phenylalanine or tryptophan. Each record gives: J gene, D gene, V gene, clone size, CDR3 protein, CDR3 DNA. The D gene is left open where the match is weak. Clone size is shown for a subset of rows, as once, few, many or a class of expanded clone.

TRBJ1-2,-,TRBV5-1,-,CASRTNYGYTF,TGCGCCAGCAGGACGAACTATGGCTACACCTTC
TRBJ2-3,-,TRBV9,few,CASSVGSLFTPTDTQYF,TGTGCCAGCAGCGTTGGGAGTTTGTTTACCCCCACAGATACGCAGTATTTT
TRBJ2-3,TRBD2,TRBV6-1,-,CASSWTSGRRADTQYF,TGTGCCAGCAGCTGGACTAGCGGGAGGAGGGCAGATACGCAGTATTTT
TRBJ2-3,TRBD1,TRBV27,-,CASSLYRGGTDTQYF,TGTGCCAGCAGTCTATACAGGGGCGGCACAGATACGCAGTATTTT
TRBJ2-7,-,TRBV5-1,many,CASSLEGEQYF,TGCGCCAGCAGCTTGGAAGGGGAGCAGTACTTC
TRBJ1-4,-,TRBV28,once,CASSSSGEKLFF,TGTGCCAGCAGTTCGAGCGGTGAAAAACTGTTTTTT
TRBJ2-7,-,TRBV6-4,few,CASSEGSSYEQYF,TGTGCCAGCAGTGAGGGAAGCTCCTACGAGCAGTACTTC
TRBJ1-5,TRBD1,TRBV6-2/TRBV6-3,-,CASTRSDRASNQPQHF,TGTGCCAGCACCCGCTCGGACAGGGCTAGCAATCAGCCCCAGCATTTT
TRBJ1-2,TRBD1,TRBV27,-,CASSQGQGTGYGYTF,TGTGCCAGCAGTCAGGGACAGGGAACGGGCTATGGCTACACCTTC
TRBJ2-1,-,TRBV29-1,few,CSVGGGGPSSYNEQFF,TGCAGCGTTGGGGGAGGCGGGCCTTCCTCCTACAATGAGCAGTTCTTC
TRBJ2-2,TRBD2,TRBV5-1,-,CASSPGLAINTGELFF,TGCGCCAGCAGCCCCGGACTAGCGATCAACACCGGGGAGCTGTTTTTT
TRBJ2-5,TRBD2,TRBV7-7,-,CASSPRLAETQYF,TGTGCCAGCAGCCCCAGACTAGCGGAGACCCAGTACTTC
TRBJ2-2,-,TRBV18,-,CASSSPMLYTGELFF,TGTGCCAGCTCATCTCCAATGCTCTACACCGGGGAGCTGTTTTTT
TRBJ2-4,-,TRBV4-2,-,CASSQLAKNIQYF,TGTGCCAGCAGCCAACTAGCCAAAAACATTCAGTACTTC
TRBJ2-7,-,TRBV4-1,few,CASSQVLVSYEQYF,TGCGCCAGCAGCCAAGTGCTAGTCTCCTACGAGCAGTACTTC
TRBJ2-3,-,TRBV2,once,CASSAFGGGITDTQYF,TGTGCCAGCAGCGCCTTTGGCGGAGGGATAACAGATACGCAGTATTTT
TRBJ1-2,TRBD1,TRBV20-1,-,CSARTGEGYGYTF,TGCAGTGCCAGGACAGGGGAAGGTTATGGCTACACCTTC
TRBJ2-3,-,TRBV29-1,few,CSVWRPSTDTQYF,TGCAGCGTTTGGCGACCAAGCACAGATACGCAGTATTTT
TRBJ2-7,TRBD2,TRBV6-5,-,CASSYSYPSGVGSYEQYF,TGTGCCAGCAGTTACTCCTATCCTAGCGGGGTGGGATCCTACGAGCAGTACTTC
TRBJ2-1,TRBD2,TRBV2,few,CASSELAGGPGNEQFF,TGTGCCAGCAGTGAACTAGCGGGAGGGCCGGGGAATGAGCAGTTCTTC
TRBJ2-7,-,TRBV20-1,-,CSALGRHTYEQYF,TGCAGTGCTTTGGGACGGCATACCTACGAGCAGTACTTC
TRBJ2-1,-,TRBV7-8,-,CASSLHRDVTLEQFF,TGTGCCAGCAGCTTACACCGGGACGTCACTCTGGAGCAGTTCTTC
TRBJ2-5,-,TRBV7-9,-,CASSHHQETQYF,TGTGCCAGCAGCCACCATCAAGAGACCCAGTACTTC
TRBJ2-7,-,TRBV7-8,-,CASSFATEQYF,TGTGCCAGCAGCTTCGCTACTGAGCAGTACTTC
TRBJ1-1,TRBD1,TRBV5-1,few,CASMGTGMSEAFF,TGCGCCAGCATGGGGACAGGGATGTCTGAAGCTTTCTTT
TRBJ2-1,TRBD2,TRBV7-3,-,CASSPGTSGSYEQFF,TGTGCCAGCAGCCCCGGGACTAGCGGGAGCTATGAGCAGTTCTTC
TRBJ2-3,TRBD1,TRBV11-2,-,CASSARQGRWVDTQYF,TGTGCCAGCAGCGCCCGACAGGGGCGCTGGGTAGATACGCAGTATTTT
TRBJ2-7,-,TRBV5-1,-,CASSTGSSYEQYF,TGCGCCAGCAGTACCGGAAGCTCCTACGAGCAGTACTTC
TRBJ2-4,TRBD1,TRBV29-1,-,CSVMTGRKNIQYF,TGCAGCGTAATGACAGGGCGCAAAAACATTCAGTACTTC
TRBJ2-2,-,TRBV7-9,-,CASSFPRIPTGELFF,TGTGCCAGCAGCTTCCCCCGCATACCGACCGGGGAGCTGTTTTTT
TRBJ2-1,TRBD2,TRBV11-1,-,CASSSSGNSYNEQFF,TGTGCCAGCAGCTCTAGCGGTAACTCCTACAATGAGCAGTTCTTC
TRBJ1-2,TRBD1,TRBV4-1,-,CASSQILSRDRGLDPNGYTF,TGCGCCAGCAGCCAAATCCTGTCCCGGGACAGGGGATTGGACCCCAATGGCTACACCTTC
TRBJ2-1,TRBD2,TRBV11-2,few,CASSLGLSGIYNEQFF,TGTGCCAGCAGCTTAGGTCTTAGCGGGATCTACAATGAGCAGTTCTTC
TRBJ2-1,TRBD2,TRBV20-1,few,CSAPRFSGGYNEQFF,TGCAGTGCACCGCGCTTTAGCGGGGGCTACAATGAGCAGTTCTTC
TRBJ2-7,TRBD2,TRBV7-2,-,CASSLTQLAGAEEQYF,TGTGCCAGCAGCCTCACCCAACTAGCGGGAGCGGAAGAGCAGTACTTC
TRBJ2-1,TRBD2,TRBV18,-,CASSPLGTSGRFSSYNEQFF,TGTGCCAGCTCACCTCTGGGGACTAGCGGGAGGTTCTCATCCTACAATGAGCAGTTCTTC
TRBJ2-2,-,TRBV27,-,CASSLSIGLAGNTGELFF,TGTGCCAGCAGTTTATCGATAGGTCTAGCCGGAAACACCGGGGAGCTGTTTTTT
TRBJ2-5,TRBD1,TRBV13,few,CASSLSPGQGGETQYF,TGTGCCAGCAGCCTCAGCCCGGGACAGGGGGGAGAGACCCAGTACTTC
TRBJ2-2,-,TRBV5-1,-,CASTRTAETGELFF,TGCGCCAGCACGCGAACCGCCGAAACCGGGGAGCTGTTTTTT
TRBJ2-5,-,TRBV7-6,-,CASSYKETQYF,TGTGCCAGCAGCTATAAAGAGACCCAGTACTTC
TRBJ2-7,TRBD1,TRBV6-5,-,CASSYSPGTGVWHEQYF,TGTGCCAGCAGTTACTCTCCCGGGACAGGGGTCTGGCACGAGCAGTACTTC
TRBJ2-3,-,TRBV24-1,-,CATSAGLAQYF,TGTGCCACCAGCGCCGGGCTAGCGCAGTATTTT
TRBJ2-3,TRBD2,TRBV4-1,-,CASSQQPGLAGGPSTDTQYF,TGCGCCAGCAGCCAACAACCGGGACTAGCGGGAGGGCCGAGCACAGATACGCAGTATTTT
TRBJ2-1,-,TRBV4-1,-,CASLLTNEQFF,TGCGCCAGCTTACTTACGAATGAGCAGTTCTTC
TRBJ2-7,-,TRBV12-3/TRBV12-4,-,CASSLRVSANEQYF,TGTGCCAGCAGTTTACGAGTATCCGCCAACGAGCAGTACTTC
TRBJ2-7,-,TRBV12-3/TRBV12-4,-,CASSLAQGRGNYEQYF,TGTGCCAGCAGTTTAGCGCAAGGGCGGGGCAACTACGAGCAGTACTTC
TRBJ1-6,TRBD1,TRBV20-1,few,CSARTGAVSPLHF,TGCAGTGCTAGAACAGGGGCGGTTTCACCCCTCCACTTT
TRBJ1-2,-,TRBV10-3,-,CAISEGAHQSPTGYTF,TGTGCCATCAGTGAAGGGGCCCACCAATCCCCAACTGGCTACACCTTC
TRBJ2-7,TRBD2,TRBV5-1,-,CASSLSIAGVEQYF,TGCGCCAGCAGCTTGTCGATAGCGGGAGTGGAGCAGTACTTC
TRBJ1-1,-,TRBV20-1,few,CSAITLDSPTEAFF,TGCAGTGCTATAACCCTGGACTCACCCACTGAAGCTTTCTTT
TRBJ2-7,-,TRBV28,-,CASADLTIGSYEQYF,TGTGCCAGCGCGGACTTGACTATTGGGTCCTACGAGCAGTACTTC
TRBJ2-2,TRBD1,TRBV2,-,CPSWEIGTENTGELFF,TGTCCCAGCTGGGAAATCGGGACAGAGAACACCGGGGAGCTGTTTTTT
TRBJ2-5,-,TRBV18,few,CASSRGVEGSQYF,TGTGCCAGCTCACGAGGAGTGGAGGGCTCCCAGTACTTC
TRBJ2-3,-,TRBV29-1,-,CSIEAPDSANTQYF,TGCAGCATCGAGGCCCCGGACAGTGCAAATACGCAGTATTTT
TRBJ2-5,-,TRBV21-1,-,CASSKVWETQYF,TGTGCCAGCAGCAAAGTTTGGGAGACCCAGTACTTC
TRBJ2-1,-,TRBV24-1,-,CATVGILSNEQFF,TGTGCCACCGTGGGGATTCTTAGCAATGAGCAGTTCTTC
TRBJ2-5,-,TRBV7-9,few,CASSLLERETQYF,TGTGCCAGCAGCTTATTGGAGCGAGAGACCCAGTACTTC
TRBJ2-7,-,TRBV25-1,once,CASSTRRHSYEQYF,TGTGCCAGCAGTACCCGACGCCACTCCTACGAGCAGTACTTC
TRBJ2-6,-,TRBV7-6,-,CAMGREASGANVLTF,TGTGCCATGGGCAGGGAAGCCTCTGGGGCCAACGTCCTGACTTTC